A selection of T cell receptor beta chains follows, all from one sample in a study of cytomegalovirus exposure and HLA in healthy donors. Some clones are missing from TCRdb's copy, which holds only in-frame ones; the method was immunoSEQ multiplex PCR. The table includes 110,000 to 150,000 clones, around 82% detected once. Sequenced input: PBMCs. Receptor source: a woman aged 18-30 years in good health and CMV-seropositive. Both conserved end residues are part of each CDR3. A D gene is named only where the DNA matches it firmly. The size field is filled for only some rows; it gives once, few, many or a size class.

V,size,J,D,DNA,CDR3
TRBV5-6,.,TRBJ2-7,TRBD1,TGTGCCAGCAGCTTTAAGGACAGGGTAACCTACGAGCAGTACTTC,CASSFKDRVTYEQYF
TRBV30,.,TRBJ1-5,TRBD1,TGTGCCTGGAGTGTAGGGGACAGTAGCAATCAGCCCCAGCATTTT,CAWSVGDSSNQPQHF
TRBV25-1,few,TRBJ1-1,TRBD1,TGTGCCGGACAGGGGGACACTGAAGCTTTCTTT,CAGQGDTEAFF
TRBV7-8,once,TRBJ2-7,TRBD1,TGTGCCAGCGGCGGGACAGGTTTTCGCGAGCAGTACTTC,CASGGTGFREQYF
TRBV18,.,TRBJ1-2,TRBD1,TGTGCCAGCTCACCACTTGGACAGGGTGTTAATGGCTACACCTTC,CASSPLGQGVNGYTF
TRBV19,.,TRBJ1-3,.,TGTGCCTCCAATTCTGGGGCCATGGCGGGAAACACCATATATTTT,CASNSGAMAGNTIYF
TRBV7-2,.,TRBJ2-1,TRBD1,TGTGCCAGCAGCTTAGTTGTGGGACAGCTCTCCTACAATGAGCAGTTCTTC,CASSLVVGQLSYNEQFF
TRBV5-1,.,TRBJ2-6,.,TGCGCCAGCAGCGTCGGTAACTCTGGGGCCAACGTCCTGACTTTC,CASSVGNSGANVLTF
TRBV30,.,TRBJ1-6,.,TGTGCCTGGAGTGATAATAATTCACCCCTCCACTTT,CAWSDNNSPLHF
TRBV11-2,.,TRBJ2-2,TRBD2,TGTGCCAGCAGCCGGATAGCGGGGGGGAACACCGGGGAGCTGTTTTTT,CASSRIAGGNTGELFF
TRBV9,.,TRBJ2-7,TRBD2,TGTGCCAGCAGCACCCGTCCGGGACTAGCGGGTGAAAACTCCTACGAGCAGTACTTC,CASSTRPGLAGENSYEQYF
TRBV30,.,TRBJ2-3,TRBD2,TGTGCCTGGAATTTGGGGCTAGCGGGGAGCACAGATACGCAGTATTTT,CAWNLGLAGSTDTQYF
TRBV7-8,once,TRBJ2-1,.,TGTGCCAGCAGCTACAGGGTCAACAATGAGCAGTTCTTC,CASSYRVNNEQFF
TRBV11-3,.,TRBJ2-5,.,TGTGCCAGCAGCCGGGGACTTCTAGAGACCCAGTACTTC,CASSRGLLETQYF
TRBV30,.,TRBJ1-3,.,TGTGCCTGGAGCCCAATTACAGGGACGAACACCATATATTTT,CAWSPITGTNTIYF
TRBV19,.,TRBJ1-6,.,TGTGCCAGTAGTCCCTGGCAGGCGGGTTCACCCCTCCACTTT,CASSPWQAGSPLHF
TRBV11-2,.,TRBJ1-2,.,TGTGCCAGCAGCTCTACCCTAGGACAGCTCGGCTACACCTTC,CASSSTLGQLGYTF
TRBV7-9,once,TRBJ2-2,.,TGTGCCAGCAGCTTAATAGGAGGGACAGTGGTCACCGGGGAGCTGTTTTTT,CASSLIGGTVVTGELFF
TRBV6-1,once,TRBJ2-1,TRBD2,TGTGCCAGCAGTGATTGGGCGGGGGTCGACAGCAATGAGCAGTTCTTC,CASSDWAGVDSNEQFF
TRBV18,once,TRBJ1-5,TRBD1,TGTGCCAGCTCACCACCAACGGGACAGGGAAATCAGCCCCAGCATTTT,CASSPPTGQGNQPQHF
TRBV7-9,few,TRBJ2-2,TRBD1,TGTGCCAGCAGCTTTGGGACAGGGGGAACCGGGGAGCTGTTTTTT,CASSFGTGGTGELFF
TRBV4-1,.,TRBJ2-2,TRBD2,TGCGCCAGCAGCCAAATCCGACTAGCGGGGCCCCCCACCGGGGAGCTGTTTTTT,CASSQIRLAGPPTGELFF
TRBV11-2,once,TRBJ1-4,.,TGTGCCAGCAGCTTCGGGACACGAAATGAAAAACTGTTTTTT,CASSFGTRNEKLFF
TRBV28,.,TRBJ1-4,.,TGTGCCAGCAGTTTAACAGCAACTAATGAAAAACTGTTTTTT,CASSLTATNEKLFF
TRBV5-1,.,TRBJ2-7,.,TGCGCCAGCAGCGCGAGCCCGCGGGTCTCCTACGAGCAGTACTTC,CASSASPRVSYEQYF
TRBV4-2,.,TRBJ1-3,.,TGTGCCAGCAGCCCCGCGAGGTCTGGAAACACCATATATTTT,CASSPARSGNTIYF
TRBV6-6,.,TRBJ1-4,.,TGTGCCAGCAGTGCGGGGACAACTAATGAAAAACTGTTTTTT,CASSAGTTNEKLFF
TRBV5-6,.,TRBJ2-2,TRBD1,TGTGCCAGCAGTCTGGACAGGGGCACCGGGGAGCTGTTTTTT,CASSLDRGTGELFF
TRBV7-2,.,TRBJ1-2,TRBD1,TGTGCCAGCAGCTCCCGGGGACAGCCAAAATTAAACTATGGCTACACCTTC,CASSSRGQPKLNYGYTF
TRBV2,few,TRBJ2-2,TRBD1,TGTGCCGCGAGGACAGGGGGAAACACCGGGGAGCTGTTTTTT,CAARTGGNTGELFF
TRBV6-5,.,TRBJ1-6,.,TGTGCCAGCAATTTCAGGGTCGGGAATTCACCCCTCCACTTT,CASNFRVGNSPLHF
TRBV7-2,.,TRBJ2-3,TRBD2,TGTGCCAGCAGCTTTACCCTAGCGGGGGGCACAGATACGCAGTATTTT,CASSFTLAGGTDTQYF
TRBV30,.,TRBJ1-1,TRBD1,TGTGCCTGGAGGGTCACACAGGGGGAAGCTTTCTTT,CAWRVTQGEAFF
TRBV9,.,TRBJ2-5,TRBD1,TGTGCCAGCAGCCCAGGACAGGCTGGGGAGACCCAGTACTTC,CASSPGQAGETQYF
TRBV30,few,TRBJ1-2,.,TGTGCCTGGAGTGACATGGCAGTTTATTATGGCTACACCTTC,CAWSDMAVYYGYTF
TRBV27,few,TRBJ2-3,.,TGTGCCAGCAGTTATGGAGGTAGCGCGAGCACAGATACGCAGTATTTT,CASSYGGSASTDTQYF
TRBV6-5,.,TRBJ1-6,.,TGTGCCAGCAGTTACAAGGGCGGGTCCTATAATTCACCCCTCCACTTT,CASSYKGGSYNSPLHF
TRBV6-5,.,TRBJ2-2,.,TGTGCCAGCAGTTCGTCCCCCACGGTCGGGGAGCTGTTTTTT,CASSSSPTVGELFF
TRBV6-1,few,TRBJ2-1,.,TGTGCCAGCAGTGAAAGCCTCGCCAATGAGCAGTTCTTC,CASSESLANEQFF
TRBV6-6,.,TRBJ1-4,.,TGTGCCAGCAGCGAGGAGGTTGCAACTAATGAAAAACTGTTTTTT,CASSEEVATNEKLFF
TRBV28,.,TRBJ1-5,TRBD1,TGTGCCAGCACCCTCCGGGACAGGACTCTTTCTGGTCAGCCCCAGCATTTT,CASTLRDRTLSGQPQHF
TRBV2,.,TRBJ2-7,.,TGTGCCAGCGCCGGGATTGGCGAGCAGTACTTC,CASAGIGEQYF
TRBV27,.,TRBJ1-1,.,TGTGCCAGCAGTTACAACCTGCGGGGGTTCACTGAAGCTTTCTTT,CASSYNLRGFTEAFF
TRBV4-3,few,TRBJ1-2,.,TGCGCCAGCAGCCAAGACTTACCAGGGGATGGCTACACCTTC,CASSQDLPGDGYTF
TRBV29-1,.,TRBJ1-1,TRBD1,TGCAGCGTTGACGGGACAGGGATTGAAGCTTTCTTT,CSVDGTGIEAFF
TRBV5-1,.,TRBJ2-2,TRBD1,TGCGCCAGCAGCCAGGGACAGGGGCGGATCACCGGGGAGCTGTTTTTT,CASSQGQGRITGELFF
TRBV9,.,TRBJ1-2,.,TGTGCCAGCAGTGACATAGGACAGACTAACTATGGCTACACCTTC,CASSDIGQTNYGYTF
TRBV5-1,.,TRBJ2-1,TRBD2,TGCGCCAGCAGCTTGGTTGCGGGGGGCTACAATGAGCAGTTCTTC,CASSLVAGGYNEQFF
TRBV28,.,TRBJ1-5,.,TGTGCCAGCAGTCGTCGGGTGGGCAATCAGCCCCAGCATTTT,CASSRRVGNQPQHF
TRBV7-8,.,TRBJ1-5,.,TGTGCCAGCAGCTTAGCCTTGAGCGGATTTAATAGCAATCAGCCCCAGCATTTT,CASSLALSGFNSNQPQHF
TRBV19,.,TRBJ1-1,.,TGTGCCAGTAGTTCCAAATTTGAGGGGAACACTGAAGCTTTCTTT,CASSSKFEGNTEAFF
TRBV5-1,.,TRBJ2-5,.,TGCGCCAGCAGCTTGGTTAGTCAAGAGACCCAGTACTTC,CASSLVSQETQYF
TRBV7-8,.,TRBJ2-2,TRBD2,TGTGCCAGCAGCACCCAGCGGGGGGGCACCGGGGAGCTGTTTTTT,CASSTQRGGTGELFF
TRBV29-1,once,TRBJ1-1,.,TGCAGTGTTTTAACGCGAACAGGGTTTAACACTGAAGCTTTCTTT,CSVLTRTGFNTEAFF
TRBV6-4,few,TRBJ2-5,TRBD2,TGTGCCAGCAGTCCGACCGGGACTAGCGGGGCAGAGACCCAGTACTTC,CASSPTGTSGAETQYF
TRBV28,.,TRBJ2-3,.,TGTGCCAGCAGTTTTGACCGGAGAAGCACAGATACGCAGTATTTT,CASSFDRRSTDTQYF